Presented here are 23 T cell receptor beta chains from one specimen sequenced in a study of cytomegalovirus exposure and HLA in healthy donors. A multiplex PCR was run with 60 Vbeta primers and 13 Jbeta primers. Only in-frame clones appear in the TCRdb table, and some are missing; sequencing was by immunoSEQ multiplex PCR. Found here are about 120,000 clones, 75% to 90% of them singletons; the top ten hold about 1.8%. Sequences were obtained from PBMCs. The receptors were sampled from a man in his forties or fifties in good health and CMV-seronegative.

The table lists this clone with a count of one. The CDR3 DNA follows: TGTGCCATCAGTGAGCGGGAGGTCGTGCCGGGGAACACTGAAGCTTTCTTT. Its protein product is CAISEREVVPGNTEAFF. The chain couples TRBV10-3 to TRBJ1-1; D gene uncertain. CDR1 ENHRY and CDR2 SYGVKD come from the germline V gene. This CDR3 has 17 residues. Trimming took off 2 bases at V and 1 base at J, with 17 bases between the two ends.

The chain's CDR3 is CASSLWSETDTQYF. CDR3 nucleotides: TGTGCCAGCAGCTTATGGTCTGAGACAGATACGCAGTATTTT. The V gene is TRBV7-9, the J gene TRBJ2-3; D unclear. Germline lookup yields CDR1 SEHNR and CDR2 FQNEAQ (reference sequence). There are 14 residues in the CDR3. Trimming pared 2 bases from V and 3 bases from J, leaving 9 bases between.

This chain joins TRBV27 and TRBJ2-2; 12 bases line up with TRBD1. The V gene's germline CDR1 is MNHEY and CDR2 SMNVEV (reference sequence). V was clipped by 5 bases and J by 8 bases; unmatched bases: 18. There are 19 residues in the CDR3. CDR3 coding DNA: TGTGCCAGCAGTCTGGTCTGGGACAGGGGGCGCGTGTATATTGGGGAGCTGTTTTTT. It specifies CASSLVWDRGRVYIGELFF.

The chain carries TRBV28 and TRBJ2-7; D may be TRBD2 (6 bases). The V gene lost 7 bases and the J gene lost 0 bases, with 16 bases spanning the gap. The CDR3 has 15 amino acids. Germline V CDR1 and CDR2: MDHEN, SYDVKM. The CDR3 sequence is CASIPGRSHSYEQYF. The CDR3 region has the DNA TGTGCCAGCATCCCGGGGAGGAGCCACTCCTACGAGCAGTACTTC. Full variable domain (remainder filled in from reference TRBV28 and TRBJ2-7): DVKVTQSSRYLVKRTGEKVFLECVQDMDHENMFWYRQDPGLGLRLIYFSYDVKMKEKGDIPEGYSVSREKKERFSLILESASTNQTSMYLCASIPGRSHSYEQYFGPGTRLTVT.

CDR3 residues: CASSPDRGRVLDTQYF. Here the CDR3 DNA reads TGTGCCAGCAGCCCAGACAGGGGGCGAGTCCTTGATACGCAGTATTTT. The chain combines TRBV7-9 with TRBJ2-3, with 10 bases fitting TRBD1. Unmatched junction bases numbered 11, after V lost 5 bases and J lost 6 bases. The CDR3 length is 16 residues. CDR1 and CDR2 from the germline V gene are SEHNR and FQNEAQ (reference sequence).

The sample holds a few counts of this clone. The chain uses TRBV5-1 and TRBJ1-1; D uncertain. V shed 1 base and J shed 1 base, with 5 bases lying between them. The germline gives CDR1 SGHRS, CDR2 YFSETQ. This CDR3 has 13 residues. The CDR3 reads CASSLIWNTEAFF. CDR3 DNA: TGCGCCAGCAGCTTGATATGGAACACTGAAGCTTTCTTT.

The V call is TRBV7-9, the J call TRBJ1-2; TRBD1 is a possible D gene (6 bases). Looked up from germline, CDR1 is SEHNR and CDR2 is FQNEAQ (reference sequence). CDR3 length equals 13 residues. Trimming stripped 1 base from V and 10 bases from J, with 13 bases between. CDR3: CASSLEGQGIYTF. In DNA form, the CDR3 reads TGTGCCAGCAGCTTAGAGGGACAAGGGATCTACACCTTC.

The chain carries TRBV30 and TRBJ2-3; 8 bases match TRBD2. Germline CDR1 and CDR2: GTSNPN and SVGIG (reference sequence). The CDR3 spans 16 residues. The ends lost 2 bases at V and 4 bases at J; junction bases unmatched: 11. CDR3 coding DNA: TGTGCCTGGAGTAGGAGCGGGAGAGGTTGGGCAGATACGCAGTATTTT. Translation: CAWSRSGRGWADTQYF.

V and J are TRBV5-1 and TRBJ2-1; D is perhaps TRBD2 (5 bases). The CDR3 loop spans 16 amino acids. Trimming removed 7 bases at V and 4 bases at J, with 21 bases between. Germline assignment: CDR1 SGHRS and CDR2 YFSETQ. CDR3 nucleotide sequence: TGCGCCAGCGGAAACTCCGTGGCGGGCTTTTACAATGAGCAGTTCTTC. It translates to CASGNSVAGFYNEQFF.

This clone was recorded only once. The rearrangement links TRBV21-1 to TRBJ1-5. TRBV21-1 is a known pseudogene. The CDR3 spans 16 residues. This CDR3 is CASSQMGGSRNQPQHF. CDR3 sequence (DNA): TGTGCCAGCAGCCAAATGGGAGGTTCTCGCAATCAGCCCCAGCATTTT.

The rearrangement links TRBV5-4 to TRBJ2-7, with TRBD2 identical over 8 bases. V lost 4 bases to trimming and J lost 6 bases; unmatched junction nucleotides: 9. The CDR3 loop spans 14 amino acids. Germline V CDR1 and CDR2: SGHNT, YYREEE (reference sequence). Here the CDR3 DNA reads TGTGCCAGCAGCCCCCGGGAGGGCCGGAGCGAGCAGTACTTC. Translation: CASSPREGRSEQYF.

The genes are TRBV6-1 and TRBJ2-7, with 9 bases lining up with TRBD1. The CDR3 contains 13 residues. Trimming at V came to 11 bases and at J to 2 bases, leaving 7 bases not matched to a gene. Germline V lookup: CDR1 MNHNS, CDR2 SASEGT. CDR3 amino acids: CAVTDRGPYEQYF. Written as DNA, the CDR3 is TGTGCCGTAACGGACAGGGGACCCTACGAGCAGTACTTC.

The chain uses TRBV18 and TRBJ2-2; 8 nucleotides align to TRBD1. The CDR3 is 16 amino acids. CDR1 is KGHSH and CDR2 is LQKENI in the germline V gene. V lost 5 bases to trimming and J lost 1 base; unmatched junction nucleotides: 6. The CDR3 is CASSFSGTGNTGELFF. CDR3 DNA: TGTGCCAGCTCATTCTCCGGGACAGGGAACACCGGGGAGCTGTTTTTT.

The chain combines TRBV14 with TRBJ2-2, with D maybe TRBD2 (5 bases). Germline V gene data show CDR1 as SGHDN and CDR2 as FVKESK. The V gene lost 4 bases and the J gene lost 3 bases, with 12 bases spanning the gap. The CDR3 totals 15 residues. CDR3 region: CASSLRTPYTGELFF. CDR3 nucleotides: TGTGCCAGCAGCCTACGGACTCCCTACACCGGGGAGCTGTTTTTT. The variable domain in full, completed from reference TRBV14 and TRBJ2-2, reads EAGVTQFPSHSVIEKGQTVTLRCDPISGHDNLYWYRRVMGKEIKFLLHFVKESKQDESGMPNNRFLAERTGGTYSTLKVQPAELEDSGVYFCASSLRTPYTGELFFGEGSRLTVL.

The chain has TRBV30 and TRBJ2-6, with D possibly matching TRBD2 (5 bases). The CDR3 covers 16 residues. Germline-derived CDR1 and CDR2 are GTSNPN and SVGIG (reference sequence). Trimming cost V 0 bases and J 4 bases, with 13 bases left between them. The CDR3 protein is CAWSVTGNAGANVLTF. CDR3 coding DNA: TGTGCCTGGAGTGTTACCGGGAACGCCGGGGCCAACGTCCTGACTTTC.

The chain's CDR3 is CASSLAVGSSGYETQYF. CDR3 DNA: TGTGCCAGCAGCTTAGCGGTGGGGTCTAGCGGGTATGAGACCCAGTACTTC. The chain uses TRBV7-9 and TRBJ2-5; 8 bases match TRBD2. The CDR3 sequence is 17 residues long. Germline CDR1 reads SEHNR; CDR2 reads FQNEAQ (reference sequence). The J segment lost 5 bases and the V segment lost 0 bases, leaving 11 bases of the junction unmatched.

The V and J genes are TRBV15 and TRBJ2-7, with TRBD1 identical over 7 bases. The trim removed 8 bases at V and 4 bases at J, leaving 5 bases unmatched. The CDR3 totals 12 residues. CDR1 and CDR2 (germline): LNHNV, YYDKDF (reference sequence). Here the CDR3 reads CATGQVGYEQYF. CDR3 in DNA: TGTGCCACCGGACAGGTTGGTTACGAGCAGTACTTC.

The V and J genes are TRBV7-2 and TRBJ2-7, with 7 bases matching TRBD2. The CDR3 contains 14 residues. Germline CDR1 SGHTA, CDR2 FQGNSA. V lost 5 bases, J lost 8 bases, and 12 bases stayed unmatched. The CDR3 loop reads CASSIDLGGFKQYF. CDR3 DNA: TGTGCCAGCAGCATAGACCTGGGGGGGTTCAAGCAGTACTTC.

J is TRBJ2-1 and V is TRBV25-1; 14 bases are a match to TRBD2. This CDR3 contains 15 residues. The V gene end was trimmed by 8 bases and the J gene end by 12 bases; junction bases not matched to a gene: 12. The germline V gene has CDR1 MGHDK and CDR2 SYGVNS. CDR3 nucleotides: TGTGCCAGCTCAGGACTAGCGGGAGGAAAACAGGGGCAGTTCTTC. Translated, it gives CASSGLAGGKQGQFF.

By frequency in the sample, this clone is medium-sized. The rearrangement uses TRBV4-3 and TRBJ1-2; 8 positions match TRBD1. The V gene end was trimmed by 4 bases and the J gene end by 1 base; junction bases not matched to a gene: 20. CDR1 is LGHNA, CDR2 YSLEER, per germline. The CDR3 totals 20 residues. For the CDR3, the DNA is TGCGCCAGCAGCCTGTACCCCGGGGGCAGGGGGCCTTCGTTTAACTATGGCTACACCTTC. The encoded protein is CASSLYPGGRGPSFNYGYTF.

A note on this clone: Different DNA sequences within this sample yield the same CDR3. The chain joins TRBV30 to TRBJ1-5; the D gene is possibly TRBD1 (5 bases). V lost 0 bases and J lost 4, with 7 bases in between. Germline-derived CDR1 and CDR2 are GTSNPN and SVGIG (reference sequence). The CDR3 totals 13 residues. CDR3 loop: CAWSVQGNQPQHF. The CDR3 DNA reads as TGTGCCTGGAGTGTTCAGGGAAATCAGCCCCAGCATTTT.

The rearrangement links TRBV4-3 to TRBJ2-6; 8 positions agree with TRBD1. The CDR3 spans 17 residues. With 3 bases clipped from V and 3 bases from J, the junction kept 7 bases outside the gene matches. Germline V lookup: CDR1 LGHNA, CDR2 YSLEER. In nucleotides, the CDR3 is TGCGCCAGCAGCCAGATGACAGGGGTAGGTGGGGCCAACGTCCTGACTTTC. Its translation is CASSQMTGVGGANVLTF.

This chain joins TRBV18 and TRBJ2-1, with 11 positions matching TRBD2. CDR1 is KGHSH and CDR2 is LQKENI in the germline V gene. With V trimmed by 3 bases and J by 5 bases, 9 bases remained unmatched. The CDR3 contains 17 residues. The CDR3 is CASSPLAGGLWDNEQFF. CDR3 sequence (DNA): TGTGCCAGCTCACCCTTAGCGGGAGGGCTTTGGGACAATGAGCAGTTCTTC.